A selection of T cell receptor beta chains follows, all from one sample in a study of tumor-infiltrating lymphocytes in oesophageal squamous cell carcinoma. TCRdb passed the PCR reads through MiXCR, listing each CDR3 protein once. The sample includes 15,000 to 20,000 distinct CDR3 sequences, around 46% of them seen just once. The sample taken for sequencing was normal esophageal tissue next to the tumor. These receptors all stem from a female donor with esophageal squamous cell carcinoma. CDR3s include the opening cysteine and the closing phenylalanine or tryptophan. The order of the fields is D gene, V gene, CDR3 length, J gene, clone size, CDR3 DNA, CDR3 protein. D genes are given only for firm matches. Where a row states a size, it is once, few, many or the class of an expanded clone; other rows omit it.

d_gene: .; v_gene: TRBV18; len: 15; j_gene: TRBJ2-5; abundance: many; CDR3nt: TGTGCCAGCTCACCAGGGGCAACTAGTCTAGAGACCCAGTACTTC; CDR3aa: CASSPGATSLETQYF
d_gene: .; v_gene: TRBV12-3/TRBV12-4; len: 14; j_gene: TRBJ2-1; abundance: many; CDR3nt: TGTGCCAGCAGTTTGGACGGGGCCTTAGCTGAGCAGTTCTTC; CDR3aa: CASSLDGALAEQFF
d_gene: .; v_gene: TRBV29-1; len: 11; j_gene: TRBJ1-2; abundance: few; CDR3nt: TGCAGCGTCCTCGAGGACTATGGCTACACCTTC; CDR3aa: CSVLEDYGYTF
d_gene: .; v_gene: TRBV28; len: 15; j_gene: TRBJ1-1; abundance: many; CDR3nt: TGTGCCAGCAGTTTACCGGGCAGGTTAAACACTGAAGCTTTCTTT; CDR3aa: CASSLPGRLNTEAFF
d_gene: TRBD1; v_gene: TRBV2; len: 14; j_gene: TRBJ2-5; abundance: .; CDR3nt: TGTGCCAGCAGTGAACAGGGGGTCCAAGAGACCCAGTACTTC; CDR3aa: CASSEQGVQETQYF
d_gene: TRBD2; v_gene: TRBV7-3; len: 15; j_gene: TRBJ2-7; abundance: few; CDR3nt: TGTGCCAGCAGCATAGGGACTAGCGGAGTTAATGAGCAGTACTTC; CDR3aa: CASSIGTSGVNEQYF
d_gene: TRBD1; v_gene: TRBV20-1; len: 16; j_gene: TRBJ1-2; abundance: few; CDR3nt: TGCAGTGCTAGCCCCGGGACAGGGGGCGGGAAAAGGGGCTACACCTTC; CDR3aa: CSASPGTGGGKRGYTF
d_gene: .; v_gene: TRBV11-2; len: 15; j_gene: TRBJ1-2; abundance: once; CDR3nt: TGTGCCAGCAGCTCTACGAGGACAGATATCAATGGCTACACCTTC; CDR3aa: CASSSTRTDINGYTF
d_gene: .; v_gene: TRBV6-1; len: 14; j_gene: TRBJ2-7; abundance: .; CDR3nt: TGTGCCAGCAGTGAAGTGCGGACTATGAACGAGCAGTACTTC; CDR3aa: CASSEVRTMNEQYF
d_gene: .; v_gene: TRBV6-5; len: 12; j_gene: TRBJ2-2; abundance: .; CDR3nt: TGTGCCAGCAGAACAGGGACCGGGGAGCTGTTTTTT; CDR3aa: CASRTGTGELFF
d_gene: TRBD2; v_gene: TRBV12-3/TRBV12-4; len: 13; j_gene: TRBJ2-1; abundance: few; CDR3nt: TGTGCCAGCAGGCCCGGGACTAGCGTTGAGCAGTTCTTC; CDR3aa: CASRPGTSVEQFF
d_gene: .; v_gene: TRBV7-3; len: 16; j_gene: TRBJ2-3; abundance: .; CDR3nt: TGTGCCAGCAGCTTAGGTGTGGGAGGAGGCGCAGATACGCAGTATTTT; CDR3aa: CASSLGVGGGADTQYF
d_gene: TRBD2; v_gene: TRBV7-6; len: 17; j_gene: TRBJ2-6; abundance: .; CDR3nt: TGTGCTAGCAGCCCCTATAGCGGGAGGGCTGGGGCCAACGTCCTGACTTTC; CDR3aa: CASSPYSGRAGANVLTF
d_gene: .; v_gene: TRBV7-3; len: 16; j_gene: TRBJ2-5; abundance: .; CDR3nt: TGTGCCAGCAGCCGGGTGGGGGCCAACCCCCGAGAGACCCAGTACTTC; CDR3aa: CASSRVGANPRETQYF
d_gene: .; v_gene: TRBV7-8; len: 17; j_gene: TRBJ1-4; abundance: medium-sized; CDR3nt: TGTGCCAGCAGCTTAGTGGTCAGCCTCGCAACTAATGAAAAACTGTTTTTT; CDR3aa: CASSLVVSLATNEKLFF
d_gene: .; v_gene: TRBV27; len: 15; j_gene: TRBJ2-1; abundance: .; CDR3nt: TGTGCCAGCAGGCCAGGACTAACGACTGGCAATGAGCAGTTCTTC; CDR3aa: CASRPGLTTGNEQFF
d_gene: TRBD1; v_gene: TRBV6-8; len: 14; j_gene: TRBJ1-2; abundance: .; CDR3nt: TGTGCCAGCAGTTATATGGGACAGAACTATGGCTACACCTTC; CDR3aa: CASSYMGQNYGYTF
d_gene: .; v_gene: TRBV20-1; len: 10; j_gene: TRBJ2-5; abundance: .; CDR3nt: TGCAGTGCTAGACGGGAGACCCAGTACTTC; CDR3aa: CSARRETQYF